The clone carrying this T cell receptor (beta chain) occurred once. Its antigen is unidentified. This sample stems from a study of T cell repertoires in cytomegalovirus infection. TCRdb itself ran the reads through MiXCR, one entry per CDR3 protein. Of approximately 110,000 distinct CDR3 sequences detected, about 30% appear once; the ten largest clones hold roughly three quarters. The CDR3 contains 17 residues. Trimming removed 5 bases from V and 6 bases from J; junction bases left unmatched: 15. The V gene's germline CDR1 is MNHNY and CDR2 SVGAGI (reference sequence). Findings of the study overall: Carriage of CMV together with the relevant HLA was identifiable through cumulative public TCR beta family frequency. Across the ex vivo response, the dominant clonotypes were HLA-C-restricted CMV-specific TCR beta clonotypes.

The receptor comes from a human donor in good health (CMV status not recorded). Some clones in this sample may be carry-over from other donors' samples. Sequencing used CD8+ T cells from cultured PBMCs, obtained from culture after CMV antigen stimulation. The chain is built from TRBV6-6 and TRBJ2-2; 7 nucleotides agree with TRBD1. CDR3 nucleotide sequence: TGTGCCAGCAGTAACGAGGAGACAGGGCAGTTTTCCGGGGAGCTGTTTTTT. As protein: CASSNEETGQFSGELFF.